This record concerns one T cell receptor beta chain sequence. Participants, roughly 18 to 90 years old, spanned around 25 US areas. The record originates from a study of blood T cell repertoires in COVID-19. Losses at the gene ends were 5 bases for V and 3 bases for J; bases not matched to a gene: 7. Germline V gene lookup returns CDR1 WSHSY and CDR2 SAAADI. There are 14 residues in the CDR3. Repertoires were generated with immunoSEQ multiplex PCR, while TCRdb's copy carries only in-frame clones and drops some. Of some 300,000 clones in the sample, 70% to 90% were seen once. The chain links TRBV10-2 to TRBJ2-7; 7 bases fit TRBD1. Material: PBMCs or T cells enriched from blood (not recorded which). This TCR was recovered from a man aged 25-40 years who had recovered from COVID-19. CDR3 in amino acids: CASSSRDRDYEQYF. The CDR3 DNA follows: TGCGCCAGCAGTTCCCGGGACAGAGACTACGAGCAGTACTTC.